This T cell receptor beta chain was sequenced for a study of siplizumab effects on memory and regulatory T cells. Study outcomes and limitations: Naive T cells were seemingly more diverse than memory cells, and major contributions to the alloresponse seemed to be made by them.

Sequencing used immunoSEQ multiplex PCR; TCRdb keeps in-frame clones, though not all of them. Of about 120,000 clones listed, 85% to 95% are singletons. A word on this clone: Its cognate antigen is unknown.

Between the trimmed V and J ends, which lost 5 bases and 5 bases, there was a span of 19 bases. The length of the CDR3 is 15 residues. Germline assignment: CDR1 LNHDA and CDR2 SQIVND (reference sequence). This sequence was found in a human donor in good health. V gene TRBV19 combines with J gene TRBJ2-7; D unresolved. Sequencing was carried out using non-Treg CD4+ T cells sorted from blood. CDR3 residues: CASSGDFGVNHEQYF. The CDR3 DNA reads TGTGCCAGTAGTGGTGACTTCGGAGTAAACCACGAGCAGTACTTC.